These T cell receptor beta chains were read from a single sample in a study of shared clonotypes between healthy human individuals. TCRdb's table, derived via immunoSEQ multiplex PCR, lists solely in-frame clones and lacks some. This table holds some 1 million clones, around 76% found once. Sequencing was performed on memory CD4+ T cells sorted from blood. The receptor set was obtained from a man between 18 and 29 years old in good health. Both conserved end residues are part of each CDR3. The D gene is left open where the match is weak. Only part of the rows carry a size: once, few, many, or a class if the clone is expanded.

TGCGCCAGCAGCCAAGAGACAGGGTTGCGAGCTTTCTTT	CASSQETGLRAFF	.	TRBD1	13	TRBJ1-1	TRBV4-3
TGTGCCAGTAGTATAGCGGGTGGGACTGAAGCTTTCTTT	CASSIAGGTEAFF	few	.	13	TRBJ1-1	TRBV19
TGCAGCGTCGGGGGCGCGGGGAACACTGAAGCTTTCTTT	CSVGGAGNTEAFF	.	.	13	TRBJ1-1	TRBV29-1
TGCGCCAGCAGTCAATCGGGGACAGAGAAGTGTGGCCGAGGCAATCAGCCCCAGCATTTT	CASSQSGTEKCGRGNQPQHF	once	TRBD1	20	TRBJ1-5	TRBV23-1
TGTGCCAGCACCCCCTTAGGGTCCTATAATTCACCCCTCCACTTT	CASTPLGSYNSPLHF	.	.	15	TRBJ1-6	TRBV28
TGTGCCTGGAGTGTACTCTCCCCCGGGCACGACGAGCAGTACTTC	CAWSVLSPGHDEQYF	.	.	15	TRBJ2-7	TRBV30
TGCGCCAGCAGCTTACTAGGCAATGAGCAGTTCTTC	CASSLLGNEQFF	.	.	12	TRBJ2-1	TRBV5-1
TGTGCCAGCAATATAGGGACAGGGGGCAGGGAAAAACTGTTTTTT	CASNIGTGGREKLFF	.	TRBD1	15	TRBJ1-4	TRBV27
TGTGCCTGGAACCTAGACTTGAACACCGGGGAGCTGTTTTTT	CAWNLDLNTGELFF	.	.	14	TRBJ2-2	TRBV30
TGTGCCAGCTCACCGGGACTAGCGGGAGAGAAGGAGACCCAGTACTTC	CASSPGLAGEKETQYF	.	TRBD2	16	TRBJ2-5	TRBV18
TGTGCCAGCCGGGACAGGGGGCTCGGGAGCAATCAGCCCCAGCATTTT	CASRDRGLGSNQPQHF	once	TRBD1	16	TRBJ1-5	TRBV27
TGTGCCATCAGCAAAGGACTAGCGGCCTTTCAAGAGACCCAGTACTTC	CAISKGLAAFQETQYF	once	TRBD2	16	TRBJ2-5	TRBV10-3
TGTGCCAGCTCACGTAGCGGGGGAAGCTCCTACGAGCAGTACTTC	CASSRSGGSSYEQYF	.	TRBD2	15	TRBJ2-7	TRBV18
TGTGCCAGCAGTGACAGGGGGCACAGCAATCAGCCCCAGCATTTT	CASSDRGHSNQPQHF	few	TRBD1	15	TRBJ1-5	TRBV2
TGTGCCAGAAAGACTAGCGGGAATTACAATGAGCAGTTCTTC	CARKTSGNYNEQFF	.	TRBD2	14	TRBJ2-1	TRBV27
TGTGCCAGCAGCTTGCCCGGGGGGGGCTACGAGCAGTACTTC	CASSLPGGGYEQYF	.	TRBD2	14	TRBJ2-7	TRBV5-6
TGTGCCAGCAGAGATGACTCCCTCGTGTCCTCCTACGAGCAGTACTTC	CASRDDSLVSSYEQYF	.	.	16	TRBJ2-7	TRBV2
TGTGCCAGCAGCTACGACAGGGTAGATGGCTACACCTTC	CASSYDRVDGYTF	.	TRBD1	13	TRBJ1-2	TRBV5-4
TGTGCCAGCAGTACGACCGGGACCTATGGCTACACCTTC	CASSTTGTYGYTF	.	.	13	TRBJ1-2	TRBV28
TGTGCCAGCGGATCTAGTAGCGGCGGTGAAGCTTTCTTT	CASGSSSGGEAFF	.	.	13	TRBJ1-1	TRBV27
TGTGCCAGCAGCTGGGGAACGAACACTGAAGCTTTCTTT	CASSWGTNTEAFF	.	.	13	TRBJ1-1	TRBV5-5
TGTGCCTGGGGGCGGGGGGCAGCCTACGAGCAGTACTTC	CAWGRGAAYEQYF	.	TRBD2	13	TRBJ2-7	TRBV30
TGTGCCAGTAGTTCAACCGGGACAGGGATAGGCGTAGTCGGCTACACCTTC	CASSSTGTGIGVVGYTF	.	TRBD1	17	TRBJ1-2	TRBV19
TGTGCCTGGAGCGTCACCGGACAGGGCGGCCGCCTCCACTTT	CAWSVTGQGGRLHF	.	TRBD1	14	TRBJ1-6	TRBV30
TGTGCCAGCAGCGGGACGTACACAGATACGCAGTATTTT	CASSGTYTDTQYF	.	.	13	TRBJ2-3	TRBV9
TGTGCCAGCAGCAAGGGGACAGGGGCCACCGGGGAGCTGTTTTTT	CASSKGTGATGELFF	few	TRBD1	15	TRBJ2-2	TRBV5-6
TGTGCCAGCAGTCCCCTCCGGGACCGATCCTACGAGCAGTACTTC	CASSPLRDRSYEQYF	.	.	15	TRBJ2-7	TRBV27
TGTGCCAGCAGCTTAAAGGATACGCAGTATTTT	CASSLKDTQYF	few	.	11	TRBJ2-3	TRBV7-2
TGTGCCAGCAGTGATTCCGGGACAAACTATGGCTACACCTTC	CASSDSGTNYGYTF	once	.	14	TRBJ1-2	TRBV25-1
TGTGCCAGCAACCCTAACGTACAGGGAGCAACAGATACGCAGTATTTT	CASNPNVQGATDTQYF	once	.	16	TRBJ2-3	TRBV27
TGTGCCAGTAGTATAGGGCGGACTAGCGGAGACAATGAGCAGTTCTTC	CASSIGRTSGDNEQFF	.	TRBD2	16	TRBJ2-1	TRBV19
TGTGCCAGCAGCTTAGACAGGGGTGATGGCTACACCTTC	CASSLDRGDGYTF	.	.	13	TRBJ1-2	TRBV11-2
TGTGCCAGCTCACCACAGGGACAGGGGTCCGATGGCTACACCTTC	CASSPQGQGSDGYTF	.	TRBD1	15	TRBJ1-2	TRBV18
TGCGCCAGCAGACTCGGGCCAGGGGGCGATGAAAAACTGTTTTTT	CASRLGPGGDEKLFF	.	TRBD1	15	TRBJ1-4	TRBV5-1
TGCGCCAGCCGGGCCAGTGGGGATAGCAATCAGCCCCAGCATTTT	CASRASGDSNQPQHF	.	.	15	TRBJ1-5	TRBV10-2
TGTGCCAGCACCTCTTCTGGACGTGGCAGGAGCCAAAACTATGGCTACACCTTC	CASTSSGRGRSQNYGYTF	once	.	18	TRBJ1-2	TRBV6-9
TGCGCCAGCAGCCAAGGAGAGGCTCGGGGAGCTTTCTTT	CASSQGEARGAFF	.	.	13	TRBJ1-1	TRBV4-1
TGTGCCAGCAGTTTTGGACAGGATAATTCACCCCTCCACTTT	CASSFGQDNSPLHF	.	TRBD1	14	TRBJ1-6	TRBV27
TGTGCCAGCAGTCCAGCCGGTTCTGGGGCCAACGTCCTGACTTTC	CASSPAGSGANVLTF	.	.	15	TRBJ2-6	TRBV7-9
TGTGCCAGCAGCCCCAGGGGGGGAGGTGAGGACTATGGCTACACCTTC	CASSPRGGGEDYGYTF	many	TRBD1	16	TRBJ1-2	TRBV5-5
TGCGCCACCCAAGACAGGGATGAGACCCAGTACTTC	CATQDRDETQYF	.	TRBD1	12	TRBJ2-5	TRBV10-1
TGTGCCAGCAGCTTAGCGGGAGGGCCGAACGGGGAGCTGTTTTTT	CASSLAGGPNGELFF	.	TRBD2	15	TRBJ2-2	TRBV7-8
TGTGCCAGCTCTTCAGGGGGCGGAGATGAAAAACTGTTTTTT	CASSSGGGDEKLFF	once	TRBD1	14	TRBJ1-4	TRBV18
TGTGCCAGCAGTACCATCCAGGGTGAAAAACTGTTTTTT	CASSTIQGEKLFF	.	.	13	TRBJ1-4	TRBV6-1
TGTGCCAGCTCAACAGGGGCCTTCACCGGGGAGCTGTTTTTT	CASSTGAFTGELFF	.	TRBD1	14	TRBJ2-2	TRBV18
TGTGCCAGCAGCCTCGGGGGGGGACCGTACAATGAGCAGTTCTTC	CASSLGGGPYNEQFF	.	TRBD2	15	TRBJ2-1	TRBV27
TGTGCCAGCTCCCCCTGGACACAGTACTTC	CASSPWTQYF	.	.	10	TRBJ2-7	TRBV18
TGTGCCAGCAGCTTGGGCAGGGGGCGCAAAAATGCAGATACGCAGTATTTT	CASSLGRGRKNADTQYF	few	TRBD1	17	TRBJ2-3	TRBV5-6
TGTGCCAGCAATTCTGGGACAGGCACCTACGAGCAGTACTTC	CASNSGTGTYEQYF	.	TRBD1	14	TRBJ2-7	TRBV6-6
TGTGCCAGCAGCTTTTCCCGAAACACCATATATTTT	CASSFSRNTIYF	.	.	12	TRBJ1-3	TRBV7-8
TGTGCCAGCAGCTTAGGAGGCACCGGGGAGCTGTTTTTT	CASSLGGTGELFF	.	.	13	TRBJ2-2	TRBV7-6
TGTGCCAGTAGCGGGGGACAGGGTCTACTCGAGCAGTACTTC	CASSGGQGLLEQYF	.	TRBD1	14	TRBJ2-7	TRBV19
TGTGCCTGGAGTATGCGGGGGGCCAACGTCCTGACTTTC	CAWSMRGANVLTF	.	.	13	TRBJ2-6	TRBV30
TGTGCCACGCTATTTGCAACTAATGAAAAACTGTTTTTT	CATLFATNEKLFF	.	.	13	TRBJ1-4	TRBV2
TGTGCCATCAGCGGGACAGGGGGCTACGAGCAGTACTTC	CAISGTGGYEQYF	.	TRBD1	13	TRBJ2-7	TRBV10-3
TGCGCCAGCAGCTTGGCCACGATCCAAAGTGGTCTACAATATTTT	CASSLATIQSGLQYF	.	.	15	TRBJ2-3	TRBV5-1
TGTGCCAGCAGTAGCTTGGGCAGCGTCACTGAAGCTTTCTTT	CASSSLGSVTEAFF	.	.	14	TRBJ1-1	TRBV6-5